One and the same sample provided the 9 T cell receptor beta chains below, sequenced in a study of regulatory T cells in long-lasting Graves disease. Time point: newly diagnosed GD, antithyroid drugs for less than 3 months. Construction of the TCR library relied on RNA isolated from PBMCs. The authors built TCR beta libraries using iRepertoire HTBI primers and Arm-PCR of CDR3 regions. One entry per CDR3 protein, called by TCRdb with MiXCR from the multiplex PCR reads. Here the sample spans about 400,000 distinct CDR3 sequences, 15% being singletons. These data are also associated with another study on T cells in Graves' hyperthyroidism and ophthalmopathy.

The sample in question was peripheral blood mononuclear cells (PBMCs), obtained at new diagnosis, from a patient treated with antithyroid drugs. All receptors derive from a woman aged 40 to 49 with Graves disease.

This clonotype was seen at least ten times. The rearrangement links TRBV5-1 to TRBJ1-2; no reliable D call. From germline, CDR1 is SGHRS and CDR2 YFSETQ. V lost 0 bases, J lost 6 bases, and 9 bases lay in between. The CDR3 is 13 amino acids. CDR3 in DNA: TGCGCCAGCAGCTTGGGAGGTCGAGATGGCTACACCTTC. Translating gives CASSLGGRDGYTF.

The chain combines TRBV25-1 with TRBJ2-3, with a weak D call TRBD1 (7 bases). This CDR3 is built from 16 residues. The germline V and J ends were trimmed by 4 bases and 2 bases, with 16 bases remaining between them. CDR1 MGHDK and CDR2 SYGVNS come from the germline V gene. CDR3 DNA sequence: TGTGCCAGCAGTGGGGGGGACAGTTATCTCACAGATACGCAGTATTTT. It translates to CASSGGDSYLTDTQYF. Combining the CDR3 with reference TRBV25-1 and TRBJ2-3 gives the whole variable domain EADIYQTPRYLVIGTGKKITLECSQTMGHDKMYWYQQDPGMELHLIHYSYGVNSTEKGDLSSESTVSRIRTEHFPLTLESARPSHTSQYLCASSGGDSYLTDTQYFGPGTRLTVL.

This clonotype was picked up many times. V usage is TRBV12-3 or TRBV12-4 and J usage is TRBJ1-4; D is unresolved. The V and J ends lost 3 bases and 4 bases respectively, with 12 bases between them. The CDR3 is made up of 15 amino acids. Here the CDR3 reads CASSFAGLRNEKLFF. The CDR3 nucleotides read TGTGCCAGCAGTTTCGCCGGGCTTCGTAATGAAAAACTGTTTTTT.

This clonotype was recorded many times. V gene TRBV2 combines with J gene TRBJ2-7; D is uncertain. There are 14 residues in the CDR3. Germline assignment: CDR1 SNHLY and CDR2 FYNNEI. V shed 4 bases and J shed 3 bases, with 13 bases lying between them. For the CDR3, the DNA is TGTGCCAGCAGTGGTGCCAGTTCGGTCTACGAGCAGTACTTC. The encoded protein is CASSGASSVYEQYF.

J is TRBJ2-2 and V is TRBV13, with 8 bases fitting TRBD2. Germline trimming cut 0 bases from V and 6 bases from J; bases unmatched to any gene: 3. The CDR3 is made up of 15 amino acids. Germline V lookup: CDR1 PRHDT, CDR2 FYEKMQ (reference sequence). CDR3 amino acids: CASSLGAGDAGELFF. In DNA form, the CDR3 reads TGTGCCAGCAGCTTAGGAGCGGGAGATGCCGGGGAGCTGTTTTTT.

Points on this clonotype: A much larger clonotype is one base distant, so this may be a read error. The CDR3 spells CASSRPTSGIPTGELFF. The CDR3 DNA reads as TGTGCCAGCAGCCGACCCACTAGCGGGATCCCCACCGGGGAGCTGTTTTTT. The chain links TRBV28 to TRBJ2-2, with TRBD2 identical over 10 bases. The CDR3 is 17 residues long. Germline V gives CDR1 MDHEN, CDR2 SYDVKM. The junction had 11 bases not matched to a gene; V was cut back by 6 bases and J by 4 bases.

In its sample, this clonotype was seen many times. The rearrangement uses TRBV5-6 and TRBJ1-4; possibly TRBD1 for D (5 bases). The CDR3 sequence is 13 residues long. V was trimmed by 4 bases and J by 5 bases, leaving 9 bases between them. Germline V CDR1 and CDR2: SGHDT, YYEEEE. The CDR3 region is CASSRQTNEKLFF. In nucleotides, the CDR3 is TGTGCCAGCAGCCGACAGACCAATGAAAAACTGTTTTTT.

CDR3 in DNA: TGTGCCAGCAGCCAAGTAGGACTAGCGGGAGTCCACGAGCAGTACTTC. Translating it yields CASSQVGLAGVHEQYF. The chain recombines TRBV3-1 with TRBJ2-7, with 13 bases lining up with TRBD2. The V gene end was trimmed by 1 base and the J gene end by 5 bases; junction bases not matched to a gene: 5. This CDR3 has 16 amino acids. The germline CDR1 and CDR2 sequences are LGHDT and YNNKEL (reference sequence).

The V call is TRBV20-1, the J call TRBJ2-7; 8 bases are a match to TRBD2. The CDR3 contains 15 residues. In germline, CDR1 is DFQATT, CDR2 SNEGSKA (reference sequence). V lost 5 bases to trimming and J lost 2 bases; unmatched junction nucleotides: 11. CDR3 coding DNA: TGCAGTGCTCGATTATTAGCGGGGTCGACCTACGAGCAGTACTTC. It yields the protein CSARLLAGSTYEQYF.